The clone carrying this T cell receptor (beta chain) appeared a few times. Its antigen remains unidentified. The source of the sample is a study of T cells after yellow fever vaccination. The study's findings and limits: When the response was secondary, it was weaker but reached its peak faster, day 5 versus 15.

Trimming stripped 0 bases from V and 7 bases from J, with 13 bases between. Germline V lookup: CDR1 DFQATT, CDR2 SNEGSKA (reference sequence). This CDR3 contains 14 residues. Making TCR cDNA involved 5'RACE template switching, which added UMIs and a universal primer site. Each CDR3 protein is one row after TCRdb ran MiXCR on the 5' RACE reads. The sample yields a few hundred thousand distinct CDR3 sequences, 3% to 4.5% seen once. J is TRBJ1-5 and V is TRBV20-1; tentative D call: TRBD1 (5 bases). This TCR came from a man younger than 35 who received the YFV17D yellow fever vaccine. Sequences were derived from PBMCs, sampled 5 days after the yellow fever booster vaccination. The CDR3 DNA follows: TGCAGTGCTAGAGATCAGGCAGGGTGGCAGCCCCAGCATTTT. Its protein product is CSARDQAGWQPQHF.